What follows is one T cell receptor (beta chain) and its context. This clone was seen a single time. Which antigen it targets is not known. The record has no base qualities; no much larger clone is one base away. From the cysteine through the phenylalanine, the CDR3 covers 12 amino acids. Just CDR3 DNA is preserved here, 36 bases in frame from base 1. CDR1 MDHEN and CDR2 SYDVKM were looked up in the germline V gene. The V end loses 8 bases and the J end loses 6 bases, and a stretch of 13 bases separates them. The QIAGEN blood and tissue kit was used to extract genomic DNA from the sorted cells, and that DNA was then quantified on a NanoDrop 1000. The immunoSEQ platform deep sequenced and quantified TCR alpha and beta chains by multiplex PCR of genomic DNA. Regarding the original processing steps: TCR sequences were annotated using IMGT gene and region definitions. Out-of-frame rearrangements served as a stand-in for the preselection repertoire and were compared with in-frame clonotypes. Repertoire size was estimated with the iCHAO1 estimator supplied with the immunoSEQ platform. A Gini index, which is based on the Lorenz curve, was applied to in-frame amino acid clonotypes to measure clonal inequality. The intersect function in the R package tcR was used to count shared clonotypes, while the Jaccard index served to score similarity. V, J and V-J usage frequencies went into a principal component analysis run with the R prcomp function, with no normalization applied. What TCRdb holds here is the immuneACCESS table cut down to in-frame rearrangements. Part of the clones is not present; checked against another copy, under half of the missing clones reflect an unresolved V gene, and the others are unexplained. That table supplies the V and J calls and clone size; D and trimming were determined from the DNA. The sample includes about 83,000 clones, with around 90% observed a single time. In total, the top ten clones hold less than 0.19% of the sample.

Fluorescence-activated cell sorting was used to isolate naive CD4 T cells, defined as CD45RO-negative and CD62L-positive, from PBMCs. From each donor, 45 to 60 ml of fresh peripheral blood was taken, and Ficoll density centrifugation was then used to isolate PBMCs. Cell sorting was carried out on a FACSAria III instrument, and a purity above 95% was achieved for all samples. This record comes from a study of human versus mouse CDR3 diversity and MHC coevolution (dated 2017 in TCRdb). Turning to the overall study: According to reports, the immunoSEQ assay detects one in 200,000 T cells and minimizes multiplex PCR amplification bias. Across the mouse and human samples, each sample yielded between 0.6 x 10^7 and 1.6 x 10^7 valid reads. Repertoires of human naive CD4 T cells were used as a reference for TCR selection on multiple MHC II alleles and were compared against human-TCR-locus transgenic mice carrying single MHC II. Three healthy volunteer blood donors were included in the human cohort, with one aged 30 to 40, one aged 40 to 49 and one aged 60 to 69 at collection.

Overall results and qualifications from the work: Repertoire diversity was not regarded as directly comparable between humans and mice because human T cells were selected on 6 or 7 MHC II alleles. Most of the three human donors showed the lowest clonal inequality scores among all compared groups. On average, humans had more CDR3 deletions and insertions than mice, indicating greater exonuclease and TdT activity. The largest TCR beta repertoire according to iCHAO1 estimates belonged to humans, at some 1.5 million clonotypes, a result attributed likely to selection by multiple MHC II molecules.

The source of this sequence is a person between 25 and 70 years old in good health. Sequences were obtained from naive CD4+ T cells from blood. The cell subset or site label, as the study defines it: CD45RO-negative CD62L-positive naive CD4 T cells. The chain was built from TRBV28 and TRBJ1-1; the D segment could be TRBD1, given 5 matching bases. The DNA reads TGTGCCAGCGCTGTCGGGGGGGCTGAAGCTTTCTTT. Protein translation: CASAVGGAEAFF.